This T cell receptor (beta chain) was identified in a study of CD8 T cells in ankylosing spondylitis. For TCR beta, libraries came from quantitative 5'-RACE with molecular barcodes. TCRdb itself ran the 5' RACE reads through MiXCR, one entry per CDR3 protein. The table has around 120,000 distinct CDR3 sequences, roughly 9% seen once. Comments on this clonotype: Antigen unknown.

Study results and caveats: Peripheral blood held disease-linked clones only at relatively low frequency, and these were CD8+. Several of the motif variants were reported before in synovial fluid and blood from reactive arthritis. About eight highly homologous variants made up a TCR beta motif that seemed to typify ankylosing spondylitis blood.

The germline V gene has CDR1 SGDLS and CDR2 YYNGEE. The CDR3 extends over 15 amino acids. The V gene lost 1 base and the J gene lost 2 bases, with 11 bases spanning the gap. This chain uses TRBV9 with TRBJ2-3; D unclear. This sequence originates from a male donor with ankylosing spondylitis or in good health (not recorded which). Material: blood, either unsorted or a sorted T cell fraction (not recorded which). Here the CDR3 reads CASSVIDLSTDTQYF. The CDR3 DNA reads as TGTGCCAGCAGCGTAATTGATCTATCCACAGATACGCAGTATTTT.